Sequencing of this TCR beta chain was carried out in a study of T cell changes during pregnancy in multiple sclerosis. CDR3 length: 14 residues. The protocol was immunoSEQ multiplex PCR, while the TCRdb copy is restricted to in-frame clones and leaves out a portion. Among about 38,000 clones, more than 70% were seen once, and the ten largest hold more than 5.5%. This clone has at least ten counts. The clonotype was recovered from a female donor with multiple sclerosis, enrolled in a pregnancy study. This specimen was CD8+ T cells from peripheral blood mononuclear cells, taken in the third trimester of pregnancy. The J gene is TRBJ1-2, the V gene TRBV21-1; the table's D call, TRBD1, has no DNA check behind it. TRBV21-1 has pseudogene status. CDR3 DNA sequence: TGTGCCAGCAGGATGGGACAGGGGAACTATGGCTACACCTTC. As protein: CASRMGQGNYGYTF.